The present T cell receptor (beta chain) was sequenced within a study of tumor and adjacent non-tumor tissue in lung cancer. The CDR3 totals 15 residues. Per germline, CDR1 LGHNA and CDR2 YSLEER. This sample's RNA came from whole unsorted tissue. Distant lung tissue was collected more than 3 cm away from the tumor edge. A word on this clonotype: At one of its ends the junction is not consistent with the germline gene, which may arise from a read error.

The library came from three nested PCR rounds adapted from ARM-PCR protocols. Via MiXCR, TCRdb re-called the multiplex PCR reads, giving one row per CDR3 protein. The sample has about 50,000 distinct CDR3 sequences; 60% to 80% are singletons. The V call is TRBV4-3, the J call TRBJ2-3, with D possibly being TRBD2 (6 bases). The sequence came from a woman aged 60 to 75 with non-small cell lung cancer. Material: distant non-tumor lung tissue. The DNA of the CDR3 is TGCGCCAGCGGCCAAGGGACTGGCAGGGCAGATACGCAGTATTTT. This encodes CASGQGTGRADTQYF.